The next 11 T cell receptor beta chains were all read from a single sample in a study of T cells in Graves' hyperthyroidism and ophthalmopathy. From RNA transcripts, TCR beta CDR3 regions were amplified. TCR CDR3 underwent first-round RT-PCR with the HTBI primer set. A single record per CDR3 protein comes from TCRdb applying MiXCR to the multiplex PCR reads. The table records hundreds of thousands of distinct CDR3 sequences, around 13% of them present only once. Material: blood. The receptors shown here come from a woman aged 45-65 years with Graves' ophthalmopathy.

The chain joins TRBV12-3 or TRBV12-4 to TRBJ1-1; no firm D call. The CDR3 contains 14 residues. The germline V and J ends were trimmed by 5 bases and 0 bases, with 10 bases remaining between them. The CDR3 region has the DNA TGTGCCAGCAGTCCCTCGGGTTTGAACACTGAAGCTTTCTTT. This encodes CASSPSGLNTEAFF.

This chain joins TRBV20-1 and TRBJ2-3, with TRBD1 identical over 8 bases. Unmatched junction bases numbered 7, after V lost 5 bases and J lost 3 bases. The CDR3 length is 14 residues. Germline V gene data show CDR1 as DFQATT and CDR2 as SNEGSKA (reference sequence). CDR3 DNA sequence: TGCAGTGCTCAAGACAGGGGCCCTACAGATACGCAGTATTTT. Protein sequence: CSAQDRGPTDTQYF.

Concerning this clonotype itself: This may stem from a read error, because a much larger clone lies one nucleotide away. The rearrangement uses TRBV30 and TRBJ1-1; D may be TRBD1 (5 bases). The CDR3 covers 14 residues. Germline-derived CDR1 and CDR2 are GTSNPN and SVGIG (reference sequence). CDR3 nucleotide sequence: TGTGCCTGGAGTTTTGGCAGGGCGAACACTGCAGCTTTCTTT. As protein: CAWSFGRANTAAFF.

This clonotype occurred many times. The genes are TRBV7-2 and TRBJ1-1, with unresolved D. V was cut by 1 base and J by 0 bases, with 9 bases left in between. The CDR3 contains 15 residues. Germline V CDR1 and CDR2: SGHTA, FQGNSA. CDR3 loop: CASSLGQTLNTEAFF. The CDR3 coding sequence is TGTGCCAGCAGCTTAGGACAAACCTTGAACACTGAAGCTTTCTTT.

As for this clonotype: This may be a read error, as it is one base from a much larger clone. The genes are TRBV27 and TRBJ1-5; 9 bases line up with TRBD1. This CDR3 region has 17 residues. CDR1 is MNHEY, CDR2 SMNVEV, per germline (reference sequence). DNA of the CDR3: TGTGCCAGCAGACCGGACAGGGGTTTGAGGAGCAATCAGCCCCGGCATTTT. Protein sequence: CASRPDRGLRSNQPRHF.

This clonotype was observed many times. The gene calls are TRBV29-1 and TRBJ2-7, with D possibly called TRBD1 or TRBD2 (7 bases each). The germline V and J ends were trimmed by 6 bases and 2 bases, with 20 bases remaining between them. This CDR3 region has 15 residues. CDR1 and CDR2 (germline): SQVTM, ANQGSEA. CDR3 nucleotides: TGCAGCGTGACCCCAGGGGGGGGACCGACCTACGAGCAGTACTTC. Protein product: CSVTPGGGPTYEQYF.

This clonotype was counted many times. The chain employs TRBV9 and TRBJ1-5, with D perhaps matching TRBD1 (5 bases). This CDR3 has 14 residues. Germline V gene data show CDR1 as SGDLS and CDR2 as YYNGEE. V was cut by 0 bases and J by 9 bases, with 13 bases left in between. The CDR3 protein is CASSVGPTGGPQHF. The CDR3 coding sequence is TGTGCCAGCAGCGTAGGACCGACCGGGGGGCCCCAGCATTTT.

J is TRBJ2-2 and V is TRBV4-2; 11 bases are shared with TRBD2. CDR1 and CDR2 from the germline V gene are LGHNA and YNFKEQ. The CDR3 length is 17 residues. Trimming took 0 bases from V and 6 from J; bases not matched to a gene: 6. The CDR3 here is CASSQDSSGRASGELFF. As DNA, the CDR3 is TGTGCCAGCAGCCAAGATAGTAGCGGGAGGGCCTCCGGGGAGCTGTTTTTT.

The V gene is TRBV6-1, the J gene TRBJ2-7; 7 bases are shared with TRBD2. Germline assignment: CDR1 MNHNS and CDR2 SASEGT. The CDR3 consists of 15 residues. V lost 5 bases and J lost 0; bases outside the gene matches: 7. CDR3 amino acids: CASSYSGIYSYEQYF. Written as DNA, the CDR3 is TGTGCCAGCAGTTACAGCGGGATCTACTCCTACGAGCAGTACTTC.

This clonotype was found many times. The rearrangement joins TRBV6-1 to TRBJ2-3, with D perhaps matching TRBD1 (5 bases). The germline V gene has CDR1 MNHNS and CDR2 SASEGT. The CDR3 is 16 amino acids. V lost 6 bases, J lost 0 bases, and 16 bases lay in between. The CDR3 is CASSDPGHPSTDTQYF. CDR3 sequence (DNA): TGTGCCAGCAGCGATCCCGGACATCCTAGCACAGATACGCAGTATTTT.

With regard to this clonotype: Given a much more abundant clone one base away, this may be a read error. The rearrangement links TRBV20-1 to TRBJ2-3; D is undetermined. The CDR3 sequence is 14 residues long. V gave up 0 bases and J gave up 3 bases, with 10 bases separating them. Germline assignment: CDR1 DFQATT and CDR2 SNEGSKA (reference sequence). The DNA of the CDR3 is TGCAGTGCTAGAGATCCGTCTAGTACAGATACGCAGTATTTT. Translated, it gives CSARDPSSTDTQYF.